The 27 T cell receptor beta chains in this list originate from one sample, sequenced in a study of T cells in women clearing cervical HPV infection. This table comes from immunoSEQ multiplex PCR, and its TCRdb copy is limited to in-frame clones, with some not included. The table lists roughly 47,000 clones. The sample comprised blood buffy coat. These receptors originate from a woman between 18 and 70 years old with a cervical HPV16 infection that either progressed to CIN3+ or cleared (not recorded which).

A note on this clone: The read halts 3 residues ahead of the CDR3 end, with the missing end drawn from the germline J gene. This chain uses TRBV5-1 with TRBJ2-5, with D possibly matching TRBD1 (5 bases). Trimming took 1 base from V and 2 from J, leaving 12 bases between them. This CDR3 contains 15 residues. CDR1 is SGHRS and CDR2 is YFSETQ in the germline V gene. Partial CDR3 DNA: TGCGCCAGCAGCTTGAAACAGGCCGGACAAGAGACC. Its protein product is CASSLKQAGQET. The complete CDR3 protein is CASSLKQAGQETQYF.

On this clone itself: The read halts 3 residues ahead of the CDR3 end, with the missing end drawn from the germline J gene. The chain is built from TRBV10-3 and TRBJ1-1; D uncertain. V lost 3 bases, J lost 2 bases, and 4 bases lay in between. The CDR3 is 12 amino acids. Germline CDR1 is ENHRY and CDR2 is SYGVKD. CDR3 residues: CAISEQNTEAFF. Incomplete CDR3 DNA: TGTGCCATCAGTGAACAAAACACTGAA.

The covered CDR3 bases are TGCGCCAGCAGGGACATCTGGACAGAAAAA. Translating it yields CASRDIWTEK. The CDR3 reads in full as CASRDIWTEKLFF. The chain couples TRBV5-1 to TRBJ1-4; a possible D gene is TRBD1 (5 bases). Coverage ceases 3 residues before the CDR3 finishes, and the germline J gene fills in the end. This CDR3 is built from 13 residues. Germline assignment: CDR1 SGHRS and CDR2 YFSETQ. V was trimmed by 5 bases and J by 8 bases, leaving 13 bases between them. The full variable domain, with the rest looked up from reference TRBV5-1 and TRBJ1-4, is KAGVTQTPRYLIKTRGQQVTLSCSPISGHRSVSWYQQTPGQGLQFLFEYFSETQRNKGNFPGRFSGRQFSNSRSEMNVSTLELGDSALYLCASRDIWTEKLFFGSGTQLSVL.

Incomplete CDR3 DNA: TGTGCCAGCAGCTTCGGACAGGGCCGGGAAAAA. Encoded protein: CASSFGQGREK. Given in full, the CDR3 is CASSFGQGREKLFF. This sequence joins TRBV11-2 and TRBJ1-4, with 8 bases fitting TRBD1. The CDR3 goes on 3 residues after the read ends, and that part is filled in from the germline J gene. The germline CDR1 and CDR2 sequences are SGHAT and FQNNGV. This CDR3 region has 14 residues. V dropped 3 bases and J dropped 8; count of bases not matched to a gene: 5.

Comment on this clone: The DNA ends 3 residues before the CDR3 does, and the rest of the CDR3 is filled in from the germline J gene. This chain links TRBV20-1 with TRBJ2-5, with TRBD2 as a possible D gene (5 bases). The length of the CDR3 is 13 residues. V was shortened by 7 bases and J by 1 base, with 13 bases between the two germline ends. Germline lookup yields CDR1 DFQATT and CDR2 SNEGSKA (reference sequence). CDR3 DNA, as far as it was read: TGCAGTGGAGACCGGGGTACCCAAGAGACC. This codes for CSGDRGTQET. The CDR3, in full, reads CSGDRGTQETQYF.

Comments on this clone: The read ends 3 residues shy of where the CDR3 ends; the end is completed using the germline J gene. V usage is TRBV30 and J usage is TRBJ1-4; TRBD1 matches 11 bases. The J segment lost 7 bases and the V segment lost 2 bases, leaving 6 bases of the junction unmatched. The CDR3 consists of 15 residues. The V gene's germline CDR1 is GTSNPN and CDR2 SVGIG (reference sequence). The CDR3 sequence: CAWSTGTGGREKLFF. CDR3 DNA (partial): TGTGCCTGGAGTACTGGGACAGGGGGTCGTGAAAAA.

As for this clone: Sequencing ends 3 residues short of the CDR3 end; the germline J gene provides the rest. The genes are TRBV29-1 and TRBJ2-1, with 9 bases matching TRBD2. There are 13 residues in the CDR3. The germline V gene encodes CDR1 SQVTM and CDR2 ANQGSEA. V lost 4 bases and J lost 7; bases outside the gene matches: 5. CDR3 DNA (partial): TGCAGCGTTGCGGCTAGCGGGGCGAATGAG. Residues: CSVAASGANE. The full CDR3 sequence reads CSVAASGANEQFF.

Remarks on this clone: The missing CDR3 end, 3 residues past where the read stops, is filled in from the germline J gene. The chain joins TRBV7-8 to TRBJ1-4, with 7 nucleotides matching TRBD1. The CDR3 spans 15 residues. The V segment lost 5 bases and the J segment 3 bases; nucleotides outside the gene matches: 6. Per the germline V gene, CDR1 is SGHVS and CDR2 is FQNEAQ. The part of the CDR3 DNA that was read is TGTGCCAGCAGCCCGAAGGGGGCGGCTAATGAAAAA. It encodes CASSPKGAANEK. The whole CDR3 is CASSPKGAANEKLFF.

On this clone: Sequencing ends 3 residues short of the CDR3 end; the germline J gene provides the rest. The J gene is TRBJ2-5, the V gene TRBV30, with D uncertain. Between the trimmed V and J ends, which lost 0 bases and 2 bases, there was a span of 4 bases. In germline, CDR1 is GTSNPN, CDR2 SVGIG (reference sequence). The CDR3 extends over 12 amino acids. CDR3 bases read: TGTGCCTGGAGTGTTGTACAAGAGACC. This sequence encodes CAWSVVQET. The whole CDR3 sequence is CAWSVVQETQYF.

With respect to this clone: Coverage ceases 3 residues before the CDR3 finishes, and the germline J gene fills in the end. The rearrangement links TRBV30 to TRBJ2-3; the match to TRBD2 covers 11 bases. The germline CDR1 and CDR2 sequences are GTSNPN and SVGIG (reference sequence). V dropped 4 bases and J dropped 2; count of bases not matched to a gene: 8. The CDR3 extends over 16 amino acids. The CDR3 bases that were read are TGTGCCTGGAAAGAGGGACTAGCGGACTACACAGATACG. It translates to CAWKEGLADYTDT. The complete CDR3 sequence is CAWKEGLADYTDTQYF.

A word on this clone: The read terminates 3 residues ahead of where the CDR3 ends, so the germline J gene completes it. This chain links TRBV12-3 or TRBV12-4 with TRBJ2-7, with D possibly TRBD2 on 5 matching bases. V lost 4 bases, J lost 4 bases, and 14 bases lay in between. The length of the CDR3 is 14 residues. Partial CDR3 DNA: TGTGCCAGCAGTTCGGACTCTTTCTCGTACGAG. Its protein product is CASSSDSFSYE. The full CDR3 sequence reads CASSSDSFSYEQYF.

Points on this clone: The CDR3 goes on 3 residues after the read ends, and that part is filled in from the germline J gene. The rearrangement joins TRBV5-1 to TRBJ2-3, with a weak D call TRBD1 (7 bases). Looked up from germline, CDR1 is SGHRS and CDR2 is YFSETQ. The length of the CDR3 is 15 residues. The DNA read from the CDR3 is TGCGCCAGCAGCACCAACAGGGGTACGGGAGAGACG. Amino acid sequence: CASSTNRGTGET. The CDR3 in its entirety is CASSTNRGTGETQYF.

CDR3 DNA, as far as it was read: TGCAGCGTTTGCAACAGGGGGCTTTGGGAGACC. It is translated as CSVCNRGLWET. The complete CDR3 sequence is CSVCNRGLWETQYF. The rearrangement joins TRBV29-1 to TRBJ2-5; 9 bases fit TRBD1. The CDR3 end lies 3 residues beyond the end of the read and is filled in from the germline J gene. The CDR3 consists of 14 residues. The germline V gene has CDR1 SQVTM and CDR2 ANQGSEA. With V trimmed by 5 bases and J by 5 bases, 9 bases remained unmatched.

The CDR3 protein is CASSEANRDREGGDYGYTF. Incomplete CDR3 DNA: TGTGCCAGCAGTGAAGCTAACCGGGACAGGGAAGGGGGCGACTATGGC. The V and J genes are TRBV2 and TRBJ1-2; 9 nucleotides match TRBD1. The read comes to an end 3 residues before the CDR3 does, leaving the germline J gene to fill in the end. The CDR3 sequence is 19 residues long. Germline V gene data show CDR1 as SNHLY and CDR2 as FYNNEI. The ends lost 0 bases at V and 3 bases at J; junction bases unmatched: 14. Supplemented by reference TRBV2 and TRBJ1-2, the full variable domain reads EPEVTQTPSHQVTQMGQEVILRCVPISNHLYFYWYRQILGQKVEFLVSFYNNEISEKSEIFDDQFSVERPDGSNFTLKIRSTKLEDSAMYFCASSEANRDREGGDYGYTFGSGTRLTVV.

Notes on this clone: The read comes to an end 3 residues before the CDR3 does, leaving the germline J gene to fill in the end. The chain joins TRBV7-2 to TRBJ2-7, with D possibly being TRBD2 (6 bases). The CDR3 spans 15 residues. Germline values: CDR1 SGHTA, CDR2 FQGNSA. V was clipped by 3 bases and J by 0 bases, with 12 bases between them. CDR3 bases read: TGTGCCAGCAGCTTTTCCCCGGAGGGCTCCTACGAG. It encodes CASSFSPEGSYE. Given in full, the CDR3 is CASSFSPEGSYEQYF.

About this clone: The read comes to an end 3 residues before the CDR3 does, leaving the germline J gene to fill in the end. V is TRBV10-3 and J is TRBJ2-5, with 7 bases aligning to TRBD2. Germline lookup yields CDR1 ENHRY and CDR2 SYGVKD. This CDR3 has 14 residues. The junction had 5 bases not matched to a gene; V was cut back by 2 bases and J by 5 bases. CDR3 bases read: TGTGCCATCAGTGAGATCAGCGGGGCGGAGACC. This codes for CAISEISGAET. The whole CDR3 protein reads CAISEISGAETQYF.

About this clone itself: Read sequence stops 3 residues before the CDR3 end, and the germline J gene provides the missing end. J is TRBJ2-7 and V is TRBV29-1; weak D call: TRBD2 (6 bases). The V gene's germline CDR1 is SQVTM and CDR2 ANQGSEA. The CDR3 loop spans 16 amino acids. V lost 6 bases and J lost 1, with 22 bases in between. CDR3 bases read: TGCAGCGTCCGTTCATCTCTAGCGCGCCATTCCTACGAG. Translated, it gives CSVRSSLARHSYE. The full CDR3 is CSVRSSLARHSYEQYF.

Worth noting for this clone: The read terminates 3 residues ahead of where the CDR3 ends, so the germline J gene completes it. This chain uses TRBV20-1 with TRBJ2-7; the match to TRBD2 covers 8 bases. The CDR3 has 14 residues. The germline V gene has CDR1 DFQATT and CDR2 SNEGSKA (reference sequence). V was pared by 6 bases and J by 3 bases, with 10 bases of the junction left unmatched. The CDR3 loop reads CSAPRGSGDYEQYF. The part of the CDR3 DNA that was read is TGCAGTGCACCCCGGGGTAGCGGGGACTACGAG.

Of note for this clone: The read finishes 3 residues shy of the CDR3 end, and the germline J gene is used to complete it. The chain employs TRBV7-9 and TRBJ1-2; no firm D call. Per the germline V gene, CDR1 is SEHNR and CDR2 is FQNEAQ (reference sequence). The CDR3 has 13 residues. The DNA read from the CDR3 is TGTGCCAGCAGCTTAAGGCAGTACTACGAC. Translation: CASSLRQYYD. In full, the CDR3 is CASSLRQYYDYTF. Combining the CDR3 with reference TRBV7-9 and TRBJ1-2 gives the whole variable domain DTGVSQNPRHKITKRGQNVTFRCDPISEHNRLYWYRQTLGQGPEFLTYFQNEAQLEKSRLLSDRFSAERPKGSFSTLEIQRTEQGDSAMYLCASSLRQYYDYTFGSGTRLTVV.

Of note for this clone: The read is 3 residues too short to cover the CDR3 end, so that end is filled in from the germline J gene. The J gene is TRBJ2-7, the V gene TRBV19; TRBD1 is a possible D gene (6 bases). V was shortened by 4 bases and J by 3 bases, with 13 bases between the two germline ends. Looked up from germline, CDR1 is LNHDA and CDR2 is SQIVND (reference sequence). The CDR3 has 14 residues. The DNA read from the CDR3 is TGTGCCAGTAGTAACAGGGACGGTAGCTACGAG. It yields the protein CASSNRDGSYE. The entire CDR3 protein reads CASSNRDGSYEQYF.

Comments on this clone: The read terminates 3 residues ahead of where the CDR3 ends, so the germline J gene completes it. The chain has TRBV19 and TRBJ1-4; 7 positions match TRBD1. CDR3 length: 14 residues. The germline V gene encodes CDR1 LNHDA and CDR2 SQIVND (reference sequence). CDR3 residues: CASSERGRLSPLFF. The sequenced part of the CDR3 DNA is TGTGCCAGTAGTGAGAGGGGGCGCTTATCACCA.

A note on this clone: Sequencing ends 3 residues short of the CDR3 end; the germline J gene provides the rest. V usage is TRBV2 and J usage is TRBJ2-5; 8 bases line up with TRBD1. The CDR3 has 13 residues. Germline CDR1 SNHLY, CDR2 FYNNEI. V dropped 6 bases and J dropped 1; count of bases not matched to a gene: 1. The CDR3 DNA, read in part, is TGTGCCAGCAGCGGACAGGGCCAAGAGACC. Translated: CASSGQGQET. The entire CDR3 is CASSGQGQETQYF. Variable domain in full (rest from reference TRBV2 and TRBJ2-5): EPEVTQTPSHQVTQMGQEVILRCVPISNHLYFYWYRQILGQKVEFLVSFYNNEISEKSEIFDDQFSVERPDGSNFTLKIRSTKLEDSAMYFCASSGQGQETQYFGPGTRLLVL.

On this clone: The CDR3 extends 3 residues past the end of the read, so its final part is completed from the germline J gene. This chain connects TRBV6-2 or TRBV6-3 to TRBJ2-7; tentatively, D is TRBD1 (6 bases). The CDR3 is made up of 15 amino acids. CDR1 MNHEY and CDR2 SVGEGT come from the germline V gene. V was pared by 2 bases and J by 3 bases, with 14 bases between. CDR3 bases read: TGTGCCAGCAGTTACATTCATGGGGGCCTCTACGAG. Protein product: CASSYIHGGLYE. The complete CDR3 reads CASSYIHGGLYEQYF.

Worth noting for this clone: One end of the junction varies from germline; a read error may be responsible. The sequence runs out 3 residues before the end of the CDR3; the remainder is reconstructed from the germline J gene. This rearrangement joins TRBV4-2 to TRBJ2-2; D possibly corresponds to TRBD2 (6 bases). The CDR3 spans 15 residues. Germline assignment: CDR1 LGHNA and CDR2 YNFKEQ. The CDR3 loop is CASSQETSDTGELFF. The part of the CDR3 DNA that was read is TGCGCCAGCAGCCAAGAGACTAGTGACACCGGGGAG.

The CDR3 sequence: CASSNIGETQYF. The sequenced CDR3 bases are TGTGCCAGTAGTAACATTGGAGAGACC. The rearrangement links TRBV19 to TRBJ2-5; D ambiguous. The CDR3 goes on 3 residues after the read ends, and that part is filled in from the germline J gene. The germline gives CDR1 LNHDA, CDR2 SQIVND (reference sequence). V lost 4 bases to trimming and J lost 4 bases, with 7 bases between them. The CDR3 loop spans 12 amino acids.

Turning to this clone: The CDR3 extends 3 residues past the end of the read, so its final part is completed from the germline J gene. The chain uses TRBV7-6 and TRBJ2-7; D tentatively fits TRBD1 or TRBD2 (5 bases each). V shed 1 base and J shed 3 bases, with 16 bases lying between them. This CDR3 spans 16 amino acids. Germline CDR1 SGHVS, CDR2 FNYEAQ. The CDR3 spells CASSLGFATEGYEQYF. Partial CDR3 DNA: TGTGCCAGCAGCTTAGGTTTCGCGACAGAGGGCTACGAG.

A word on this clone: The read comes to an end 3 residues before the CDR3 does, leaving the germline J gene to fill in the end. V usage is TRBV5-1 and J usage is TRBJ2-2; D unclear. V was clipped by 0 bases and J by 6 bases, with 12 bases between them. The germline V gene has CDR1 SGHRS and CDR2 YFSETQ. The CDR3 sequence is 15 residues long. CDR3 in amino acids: CASSLAFNIPGELFF. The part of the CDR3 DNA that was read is TGCGCCAGCAGCTTGGCCTTCAACATACCCGGGGAG.